The TCR beta chain under discussion was sequenced for a study of blood T cells in healthy people across ages. This CDR3 is 13 amino acids long. Germline CDR1 is LGHDT and CDR2 is YNNKEL (reference sequence). Trimming stripped 1 base from V and 4 bases from J, with 2 bases between. A J-beta primer mix and a sample-barcoded 5' primer were used in a second PCR of about 7 to 12 cycles. One entry per CDR3 protein, called by TCRdb with MiXCR from the 5' RACE reads. Of 700,000 or so distinct CDR3 sequences listed, 40% to 45% are singletons. Sequencing was carried out using blood. V gene TRBV3-1 combines with J gene TRBJ1-6, with unresolved D. This receptor was identified in an elderly man in good health. The CDR3 DNA follows: TGTGCCAGCAGCCAAGGGTATAATTCACCCCTCCACTTT. Amino acid sequence: CASSQGYNSPLHF.